Shown below are 18 T cell receptor beta chains from a single sample sequenced in a study of blood T cell repertoires in COVID-19. This table comes from immunoSEQ multiplex PCR, and its TCRdb copy is limited to in-frame clones, with some not included. The repertoire consists of 130,000 to 150,000 clones, with 88% occurring once and the leading ten covering about 1.8%. What was sequenced was peripheral blood. These receptors all stem from a woman aged 45 to 65 with acute or convalescent COVID-19.

V usage is TRBV4-1 and J usage is TRBJ1-1, with a weak D call TRBD1 (6 bases). The germline CDR1 and CDR2 sequences are MGHRA and YSYEKL. Between the trimmed V and J ends, which lost 2 bases and 0 bases, there was a span of 10 bases. The length of the CDR3 is 15 residues. The CDR3 region has the DNA TGCGCCAGCAGCCAACTACAGGGACTGAACACTGAAGCTTTCTTT. This codes for CASSQLQGLNTEAFF.

J is TRBJ2-7 and V is TRBV11-2; D is perhaps TRBD2 (6 bases). The V gene's germline CDR1 is SGHAT and CDR2 FQNNGV. V was clipped by 3 bases and J by 5 bases, with 8 bases between them. The CDR3 extends over 12 amino acids. The CDR3 bases are TGTGCCAGCAGCTTTACGGGGGACGAGCAGTACTTC. This sequence encodes CASSFTGDEQYF.

This clone was found once. The chain couples TRBV14 to TRBJ2-7; 7 nucleotides match TRBD2. The CDR3 has 16 residues. Germline CDR1 is SGHDN and CDR2 is FVKESK. The junction had 10 bases not matched to a gene; V was cut back by 4 bases and J by 1 base. The CDR3 nucleotides are TGTGCCAGCAGCCTAGTATCTAGCGGAATGTCCTACGAGCAGTACTTC. It codes for CASSLVSSGMSYEQYF.

The chain's CDR3 is CASSQVGTANEKLFF. In DNA, the CDR3 is TGTGCCAGCAGCCAAGTTGGGACAGCTAATGAAAAACTGTTTTTT. The chain employs TRBV14 and TRBJ1-4, with TRBD1 matching over 7 bases. The CDR3 length is 15 residues. CDR1 and CDR2 (germline): SGHDN, FVKESK. The V gene end was trimmed by 1 base and the J gene end by 3 bases; junction bases not matched to a gene: 2.

The V and J genes are TRBV7-6 and TRBJ2-3; 9 nucleotides agree with TRBD2. The CDR3 is 15 residues long. Germline values: CDR1 SGHVS, CDR2 FNYEAQ. Trimming at V came to 3 bases and at J to 4 bases, leaving 5 bases not matched to a gene. The CDR3 reads CASSFRLAEADTQYF. The CDR3, as DNA: TGTGCCAGCAGCTTCAGACTAGCGGAGGCAGATACGCAGTATTTT.

The J gene is TRBJ2-7, the V gene TRBV10-3, with 9 positions matching TRBD1. The CDR3 has 14 amino acids. V dropped 3 bases and J dropped 4; count of bases not matched to a gene: 4. In germline, CDR1 is ENHRY, CDR2 SYGVKD. CDR3 in amino acids: CAISERDRAYEQYF. In DNA form, the CDR3 reads TGTGCCATCAGTGAAAGGGACAGGGCGTACGAGCAGTACTTC.

The CDR3: CASTHSGERGYTF. DNA for the CDR3: TGTGCCAGCACCCACTCCGGGGAACGGGGCTACACCTTC. V is TRBV13 and J is TRBJ1-2; D is unresolved. The length of the CDR3 is 13 residues. CDR1 and CDR2 (germline): PRHDT, FYEKMQ (reference sequence). V was cut by 7 bases and J by 8 bases, with 17 bases left in between.

J is TRBJ1-2 and V is TRBV12-3 or TRBV12-4, with 8 bases that match TRBD1. The ends lost 6 bases at V and 7 bases at J; junction bases unmatched: 7. The CDR3 has 13 amino acids. CDR3 region: CASRLQGVGGYTF. The CDR3, as DNA: TGTGCCAGCAGGCTACAGGGGGTGGGTGGCTACACCTTC.

This chain links TRBV19 with TRBJ1-2; 7 nucleotides match TRBD1. Germline V CDR1 and CDR2: LNHDA, SQIVND (reference sequence). This CDR3 is built from 14 residues. Trimming at V came to 3 bases and at J to 7 bases, leaving 8 bases not matched to a gene. The CDR3 nucleotides read TGTGCCAGTAGTATGGACAGGCCAAATACTGGCTACACCTTC. Translated: CASSMDRPNTGYTF.

The chain carries TRBV27 and TRBJ1-4; D remains ambiguous. From germline, CDR1 is MNHEY and CDR2 SMNVEV (reference sequence). The V end was cut by 7 bases, the J end by 7 bases, with 16 bases between. The CDR3 is 14 residues long. For the CDR3, the DNA is TGTGCCAGCACCGCGTGGGGAGAGGGTGAAAAACTGTTTTTT. Translating it yields CASTAWGEGEKLFF.

The chain carries TRBV18 and TRBJ1-5, with D unresolved. V was shortened by 3 bases and J by 5 bases, with 8 bases between the two germline ends. CDR3 length equals 13 residues. From germline, CDR1 is KGHSH and CDR2 LQKENI. The CDR3 reads CASSPASDQPQHF. The CDR3 DNA sequence: TGTGCCAGCTCACCCGCCAGTGATCAGCCCCAGCATTTT.

The chain uses TRBV7-9 and TRBJ2-3; 7 bases agree with TRBD2. Germline V CDR1 and CDR2: SEHNR, FQNEAQ (reference sequence). The CDR3 contains 15 residues. V trimming: 5 bases; J trimming: 5 bases; junction bases outside the gene matches: 10. The CDR3 loop reads CASSTLGRAGDTQYF. CDR3 bases: TGTGCCAGCAGCACCCTGGGGAGGGCCGGAGATACGCAGTATTTT.

The chain has TRBV4-1 and TRBJ1-1, with D perhaps matching TRBD1 (6 bases). This CDR3 is built from 15 residues. In germline, CDR1 is MGHRA, CDR2 YSYEKL. Trimming pared 3 bases from V and 9 bases from J, leaving 20 bases between. In DNA, the CDR3 is TGCGCCAGCAGCCAGCAGGGGTCGGGAAAGGTGCAAGCTTTCTTT. Translating it yields CASSQQGSGKVQAFF.

This sequence joins TRBV30 and TRBJ2-1; 8 nucleotides align to TRBD2. This CDR3 contains 13 residues. The ends lost 2 bases at V and 10 bases at J; junction bases unmatched: 7. Germline-derived CDR1 and CDR2 are GTSNPN and SVGIG (reference sequence). This CDR3 is CAWSPGGQGEQFF. CDR3 DNA: TGTGCCTGGAGTCCGGGAGGGCAGGGGGAGCAGTTCTTC.

The J gene is TRBJ2-7, the V gene TRBV6-6; 15 bases match TRBD2. Germline V gene data show CDR1 as MNHNY and CDR2 as SVGAGI (reference sequence). CDR3 size: 14 residues. The trim removed 10 bases at V and 4 bases at J, leaving 5 bases unmatched. CDR3 protein: CATGTSGRFYEQYF. The CDR3 region has the DNA TGTGCCACCGGGACTAGCGGGAGGTTTTACGAGCAGTACTTC.

The V and J genes are TRBV7-6 and TRBJ2-2; TRBD2 agrees at 10 bases. CDR3 size: 16 residues. V was pared by 2 bases and J by 7 bases, with 7 bases of the junction left unmatched. Germline CDR1 is SGHVS and CDR2 is FNYEAQ. The CDR3 DNA reads TGTGCCAGCAGCTTAACACTAGCGGGACCGATCGGGGAGCTGTTTTTT. The encoded protein is CASSLTLAGPIGELFF.

The V gene is TRBV7-8, the J gene TRBJ1-3; no clear D gene. CDR1 SGHVS and CDR2 FQNEAQ come from the germline V gene. V was pared by 1 base and J by 10 bases, with 8 bases between. CDR3 length equals 12 residues. The CDR3 loop reads CASSLGGSTIYF. Written as DNA, the CDR3 is TGTGCCAGCAGCTTAGGAGGGAGTACCATATATTTT.

The rearrangement uses TRBV6-5 and TRBJ1-3; D gene unclear. CDR1 is MNHEY and CDR2 is SVGAGI in the germline V gene. V dropped 8 bases and J dropped 4 bases, with 15 bases sitting between them. There are 14 residues in the CDR3. The CDR3 loop reads CASANSFLGNTIYF. The CDR3 bases are TGTGCCAGCGCTAACAGTTTTTTAGGAAACACCATATATTTT.